The T cell receptor beta chain under discussion was sequenced for a study of cytomegalovirus exposure and HLA in healthy donors. Germline V lookup: CDR1 ENHRY, CDR2 SYGVKD. After removal of 2 bases from V and 5 bases from J, the junction contained 7 bases not matched to a gene. This CDR3 has 15 amino acids. Primers included in the PCR were 60 Vbeta and 13 Jbeta primers. Method: immunoSEQ multiplex PCR; TCRdb's copy keeps in-frame clones and lacks some. The top ten clones hold 7% of a sample with approximately 170,000 clones, over 70% of them seen once. The J gene is TRBJ2-5, the V gene TRBV10-3; 8 bases map to TRBD1. The specimen sequenced was PBMCs. The sequence was collected from a woman aged 40 to 50 in good health and CMV-seropositive. In nucleotides, the CDR3 is TGTGCCATCAGTGAGGGAACAGGGGGACGGGAGACCCAGTACTTC. Amino acids: CAISEGTGGRETQYF.